Following are 9 T cell receptor beta chains from one sample sequenced in a study of T-cell memory formation after mild COVID-19. A single record per CDR3 protein comes from TCRdb applying MiXCR to the 5' RACE reads. The profile shows 550,000 to 650,000 distinct CDR3 sequences, roughly a sixth of them singletons. Input material: PBMCs or a T cell subset sorted from them (not recorded which). The receptors derive from an adult woman who had mild COVID-19 (a few samples of this study predate the infection). Cell type and time point are not known.

This clonotype was observed once. The CDR3 nucleotides read TGTGCCAGCTCACCGGGCTCAGGGTACACTGAAGCTTTCTTT. It encodes CASSPGSGYTEAFF. The rearrangement joins TRBV18 to TRBJ1-1; maybe TRBD1 (5 bases). CDR3 length: 14 residues. Trimming removed 3 bases from V and 3 bases from J, with 11 bases in between. Germline lookup yields CDR1 KGHSH and CDR2 LQKENI.

This clonotype was counted between two and nine times. The gene calls are TRBV20-1 and TRBJ2-3, with no clear D. Trimming cost V 3 bases and J 5 bases, with 3 bases left between them. Germline values: CDR1 DFQATT, CDR2 SNEGSKA (reference sequence). This CDR3 contains 10 residues. The CDR3 DNA reads as TGCAGTGCTAGGAGAGATACGCAGTATTTT. Protein: CSARRDTQYF.

The V gene is TRBV20-1, the J gene TRBJ2-3; 10 positions agree with TRBD2. CDR3 length equals 13 residues. Germline V gene data show CDR1 as DFQATT and CDR2 as SNEGSKA (reference sequence). The CDR3: CSTKRGGSDTQYF. The DNA of the CDR3 is TGCAGCACTAAGCGGGGGGGCTCAGATACGCAGTATTTT.

V gene TRBV20-1 combines with J gene TRBJ2-7; 9 bases agree with TRBD2. V lost 6 bases, J lost 2 bases, and 5 bases stayed unmatched. The CDR3 has 13 amino acids. CDR1 DFQATT and CDR2 SNEGSKA come from the germline V gene (reference sequence). CDR3 coding DNA: TGCAGTGCCACAGGCGGGGGGGCCTACGAGCAGTACTTC. Amino acid sequence: CSATGGGAYEQYF.

This clonotype showed up many times. This sequence joins TRBV20-1 and TRBJ2-5, with D hard to call. V was pared by 0 bases and J by 4 bases, with 3 bases between. The CDR3 has 11 amino acids. Looked up from germline, CDR1 is DFQATT and CDR2 is SNEGSKA (reference sequence). CDR3 amino acids: CSAREGETQYF. The CDR3 region has the DNA TGCAGTGCTAGAGAAGGAGAGACCCAGTACTTC.

This chain joins TRBV5-4 and TRBJ1-2, with TRBD1 matching over 10 bases. The CDR3 is 17 amino acids. CDR1 and CDR2 from the germline V gene are SGHNT and YYREEE (reference sequence). V lost 6 bases, J lost 3 bases, and 14 bases stayed unmatched. CDR3 nucleotides: TGTGCCAGCAACCGGAGGGACGGACAGGGGGTCGACTATGGCTACACCTTC. It codes for CASNRRDGQGVDYGYTF.

The rearrangement links TRBV5-1 to TRBJ2-1; TRBD2 aligns across 9 bases. This CDR3 comprises 15 residues. The V gene end was trimmed by 7 bases and the J gene end by 4 bases; junction bases not matched to a gene: 9. The V gene's germline CDR1 is SGHRS and CDR2 YFSETQ. The CDR3 loop is CASQNSGSRYNEQFF. CDR3 coding DNA: TGCGCCAGCCAGAATAGCGGGAGTCGATACAATGAGCAGTTCTTC.

The chain joins TRBV7-2 to TRBJ2-3, with D perhaps matching TRBD1 or TRBD2 (5 bases each). Germline V CDR1 and CDR2: SGHTA, FQGNSA. Trimming removed 5 bases from V and 0 bases from J, with 15 bases in between. This CDR3 region has 16 residues. The CDR3 bases are TGTGCCAGCAGCGGAGAGGGGAAGAGGAGCACAGATACGCAGTATTTT. The encoded protein is CASSGEGKRSTDTQYF.

This clonotype showed up just a few times. V gene TRBV12-3 or TRBV12-4 combines with J gene TRBJ1-5; TRBD1 is a possible D gene (6 bases). Trimming left V 6 bases short and J 2 bases short, with 14 bases between. This CDR3 has 15 amino acids. The CDR3 is CASSLNRVRNQPQHF. The CDR3 DNA reads TGTGCCAGCAGCCTCAACAGGGTTCGCAATCAGCCCCAGCATTTT.